Below are 10 T cell receptor beta chains sequenced from a single sample in a study of blood T cell repertoires in COVID-19 (dated by TCRdb to 2019 to 2021). Preparation of the library involved the immunoSEQ multiplex PCR assay. TCRdb limited this immuneACCESS table to in-frame rearrangements with V and J called. A share of clones is missing; checked studies link under half to unresolved V genes, and the rest is unexplained. The sample profile shows some 140,000 clones; 60% to 80% of them were found once. The ten largest make up over 9.5% of the sample. The source material was peripheral blood. These receptors originate from a man in his sixties who had recovered from COVID-19.

The CDR3 coding sequence is TGTGCCAGCAGCTCACAGCAGGCTGGGGCCAACGTCCTGACTTTC. Encoded protein: CASSSQQAGANVLTF. This rearrangement joins TRBV7-2 to TRBJ2-6; D unclear. V was shortened by 4 bases and J by 2 bases, with 9 bases between the two germline ends. The CDR3 loop spans 15 amino acids. CDR1 is SGHTA, CDR2 FQGNSA, per germline.

This clone has a handful of counts. J is TRBJ2-1 and V is TRBV10-3; 11 nucleotides match TRBD2. The CDR3 is made up of 16 amino acids. The trim removed 6 bases at V and 5 bases at J, leaving 9 bases unmatched. Germline values: CDR1 ENHRY, CDR2 SYGVKD. The CDR3 protein is CAIRGAGTSGDNEQFF. The CDR3 DNA reads as TGTGCCATCAGGGGGGCCGGGACTAGCGGTGACAATGAGCAGTTCTTC.

This rearrangement joins TRBV9 to TRBJ2-3; 9 positions agree with TRBD2. The length of the CDR3 is 19 residues. V shed 4 bases, J shed 2 bases, and the junction held 17 bases outside the gene matches. CDR1 and CDR2 from the germline V gene are SGDLS and YYNGEE. CDR3 sequence reads: CASSQTTSGGQSFTDTQYF. Written as DNA, the CDR3 is TGTGCCAGCAGCCAAACGACTAGCGGAGGCCAGTCTTTCACAGATACGCAGTATTTT. Using reference TRBV9 and TRBJ2-3 for the parts outside the CDR3, the full variable domain is DSGVTQTPKHLITATGQRVTLRCSPRSGDLSVYWYQQSLDQGLQFLIQYYNGEERAKGNILERFSAQQFPDLHSELNLSSLELGDSALYFCASSQTTSGGQSFTDTQYFGPGTRLTVL.

J is TRBJ2-3 and V is TRBV7-6; 12 nucleotides match TRBD2. The J segment lost 7 bases and the V segment lost 4 bases, leaving 6 bases of the junction unmatched. This CDR3 spans 15 amino acids. Per the germline V gene, CDR1 is SGHVS and CDR2 is FNYEAQ. This CDR3 is CASSSTSGGGYTQYF. CDR3 bases: TGTGCCAGCAGCTCGACTAGCGGGGGCGGGTATACGCAGTATTTT.

This clone appeared many times. This chain connects TRBV5-5 to TRBJ2-2, with 9 bases lining up with TRBD2. Germline CDR1 is SGHKS and CDR2 is YYEKEE (reference sequence). V was pared by 0 bases and J by 4 bases, with 10 bases of the junction left unmatched. This CDR3 contains 18 residues. CDR3 region: CASSLVAGGRMGTGELFF. The CDR3, as DNA: TGTGCCAGCAGCTTGGTGGCGGGGGGGCGAATGGGCACCGGGGAGCTGTTTTTT.

V gene TRBV6-2 or TRBV6-3 combines with J gene TRBJ2-7; 8 nucleotides agree with TRBD1. Germline CDR1 and CDR2: MNHEY and SVGEGT. The CDR3 runs 16 residues. The V gene end was trimmed by 5 bases and the J gene end by 4 bases; junction bases not matched to a gene: 13. The CDR3 bases are TGTGCCAGCAGTCGACAGGGACAGGCCTACCATTACGAGCAGTACTTC. This translates into CASSRQGQAYHYEQYF.

This chain links TRBV4-2 with TRBJ2-5; 9 bases agree with TRBD1. The CDR3 consists of 15 residues. With V trimmed by 4 bases and J by 4 bases, 7 bases remained unmatched. Germline V lookup: CDR1 LGHNA, CDR2 YNFKEQ. CDR3 in DNA: TGTGCCAGCAGCCCGGGACAGGGAGGAGCAGAGACCCAGTACTTC. Translating it yields CASSPGQGGAETQYF.

The rearrangement uses TRBV11-3 and TRBJ2-7; 7 bases align to TRBD1. Per germline, CDR1 SGHNT and CDR2 YENEEA. This CDR3 spans 13 amino acids. The trim removed 5 bases at V and 2 bases at J, leaving 3 bases unmatched. The CDR3 region has the DNA TGTGCCAGCAGCCCAGGACAGGCCTACGAGCAGTACTTC. Its protein product is CASSPGQAYEQYF. The full variable domain, with the rest looked up from reference TRBV11-3 and TRBJ2-7, is EAGVVQSPRYKIIEKKQPVAFWCNPISGHNTLYWYLQNLGQGPELLIRYENEEAVDDSQLPKDRFSAERLKGVDSTLKIQPAELGDSAVYLCASSPGQAYEQYFGPGTRLTVT.

The table lists this clone with a few counts. The chain has TRBV28 and TRBJ1-5, with TRBD1 as a possible D gene (6 bases). CDR3 size: 14 residues. V was clipped by 5 bases and J by 3 bases, with 11 bases between them. Germline V CDR1 and CDR2: MDHEN, SYDVKM. The CDR3 here is CASSPYRANQPQHF. CDR3 sequence (DNA): TGTGCCAGCAGTCCCTACAGGGCCAATCAGCCCCAGCATTTT.

The genes are TRBV18 and TRBJ1-4, with 8 bases lining up with TRBD1. The CDR3 runs to 16 residues. Germline CDR1 is KGHSH and CDR2 is LQKENI. The ends lost 8 bases at V and 5 bases at J; junction bases unmatched: 13. The CDR3 nucleotides read TGTGCCAGCCTCGGGACAGGCGCGTTCTCAAATGAAAAACTGTTTTTT. This sequence encodes CASLGTGAFSNEKLFF.